These 21 T cell receptor beta chains were all obtained from the same sample, sequenced in a study of blood T cells in healthy people across ages. A sample-barcoded 5' primer and a J-beta primer mix were used in a second PCR of roughly 6 to 12 cycles. MiXCR, run by TCRdb on the 5' RACE reads, gives a single entry per CDR3 protein. Of 700,000 or so distinct CDR3 sequences in the sample, around 38% were seen once. The material sequenced was blood. The receptors derive from an elderly man in good health.

CDR3 DNA: TGTGCCAGCAGTTCCGGGACTAGCGGGATTAGAGCCGTGGAGACCCAGTACTTC. Translating gives CASSSGTSGIRAVETQYF. The chain links TRBV27 to TRBJ2-5, with TRBD2 matching over 13 bases. The CDR3 sequence is 18 residues long. The germline V gene encodes CDR1 MNHEY and CDR2 SMNVEV (reference sequence). Trimming cost V 4 bases and J 5 bases; bases outside gene matches: 13.

The chain links TRBV20-1 to TRBJ2-1, with 16 bases that match TRBD2. This CDR3 has 19 residues. Trimming took 6 bases from V and 1 from J; bases not matched to a gene: 12. CDR1 is DFQATT and CDR2 is SNEGSKA in the germline V gene (reference sequence). The CDR3 protein is CSAPLPGLAGGPSYNEQFF. The CDR3 DNA is TGCAGTGCGCCTCTACCGGGACTAGCGGGAGGGCCATCCTACAATGAGCAGTTCTTC.

The V gene is TRBV7-2, the J gene TRBJ2-3; possibly TRBD1 for D (5 bases). Germline lookup yields CDR1 SGHTA and CDR2 FQGNSA. The CDR3 is made up of 12 amino acids. The V and J ends lost 6 bases and 4 bases respectively, with 8 bases between them. Here the CDR3 DNA reads TGTGCCAGCAGTGGGGCGGCAGATACGCAGTATTTT. As protein: CASSGAADTQYF.

V usage is TRBV27 and J usage is TRBJ2-4; D is ambiguous. The CDR3 is 15 amino acids. CDR1 is MNHEY, CDR2 SMNVEV, per germline (reference sequence). The V gene lost 5 bases and the J gene lost 1 base, with 12 bases spanning the gap. The CDR3 region has the DNA TGTGCCAGCAGTCACCCGCAGATGGCCAAAAACATTCAGTACTTC. Its translation is CASSHPQMAKNIQYF.

V is TRBV20-1 and J is TRBJ2-3; 13 nucleotides match TRBD2. Germline V gene sequence: CDR1 DFQATT, CDR2 SNEGSKA (reference sequence). The CDR3 is made up of 15 amino acids. With V trimmed by 5 bases and J by 2 bases, 4 bases remained unmatched. CDR3 in amino acids: CSAGGLAGFTDTQYF. CDR3 nucleotides: TGCAGTGCTGGGGGACTAGCGGGGTTCACAGATACGCAGTATTTT.

There are a few counts of this clonotype. The V gene is TRBV11-3, the J gene TRBJ1-2, with D maybe TRBD1 (6 bases). CDR1 SGHNT and CDR2 YENEEA come from the germline V gene. V shed 2 bases and J shed 2 bases, with 21 bases lying between them. CDR3 size: 18 residues. DNA of the CDR3: TGTGCCAGCAGCTTACGTCGGGGACACAAATTAATAAACTATGGCTACACCTTC. Translated, it gives CASSLRRGHKLINYGYTF.

This clonotype was seen a handful of times. The chain employs TRBV7-2 and TRBJ2-3; D might be TRBD1 or TRBD2, each matching 6 bases. Germline V CDR1 and CDR2: SGHTA, FQGNSA. CDR3 size: 15 residues. V dropped 2 bases and J dropped 2 bases, with 11 bases sitting between them. This CDR3 reads CASSLRGGYTDTQYF. The CDR3 bases are TGTGCCAGCAGCTTACGAGGGGGGTACACAGATACGCAGTATTTT.

This clonotype was counted a few times. The chain uses TRBV11-2 and TRBJ2-5; D might be TRBD2 (6 bases). The CDR3 is 13 residues long. V gave up 7 bases and J gave up 5 bases, with 14 bases separating them. The germline V gene has CDR1 SGHAT and CDR2 FQNNGV. The CDR3 nucleotides read TGTGCCAGCAACTTTCGGCGGGGCGAGACCCAGTACTTC. Translation gives CASNFRRGETQYF.

This clonotype was observed a few times. The J gene is TRBJ2-1, the V gene TRBV6-2 or TRBV6-3, with D perhaps assigned TRBD1 or TRBD2 (7 bases each). CDR3 size: 17 residues. Trimming took off 4 bases at V and 4 bases at J, with 20 bases between the two ends. CDR1 is MNHEY and CDR2 is SVGEGT in the germline V gene. CDR3 bases: TGTGCCAGCAGTTGGCCAGGGGGGAGGGCCTCTTACAATGAGCAGTTCTTC. Translating gives CASSWPGGRASYNEQFF.

The V call is TRBV24-1, the J call TRBJ2-7, with 7 positions matching TRBD2. This CDR3 spans 15 amino acids. Trimming cost V 3 bases and J 10 bases; bases outside gene matches: 14. Germline assignment: CDR1 KGHDR and CDR2 SFDVKD. In DNA form, the CDR3 reads TGTGCCACCAGTGATCCTCCCCCAGCGGGGTCGGTCCAGTACTTC. Encoded protein: CATSDPPPAGSVQYF.

This clonotype was seen more than once but under ten times. The chain couples TRBV6-2 or TRBV6-3 to TRBJ2-2, with TRBD1 matching over 7 bases. The CDR3 extends over 15 amino acids. V shed 6 bases, J shed 2 bases, and the junction held 6 bases outside the gene matches. Per the germline V gene, CDR1 is MNHEY and CDR2 is SVGEGT. The CDR3 DNA is TGTGCCAGCAGCCTGACAGGGATAAACACCGGGGAGCTGTTTTTT. Protein product: CASSLTGINTGELFF.

This clonotype has more than one count but fewer than ten. The chain links TRBV19 to TRBJ1-2; D gene uncertain. Germline CDR1 LNHDA, CDR2 SQIVND (reference sequence). The CDR3 loop spans 13 amino acids. Trimming shortened V by 3 bases and J by 8 bases, and 13 bases separated the two germline ends. The CDR3 coding sequence is TGTGCCAGTAGTATCCGTTTTCCCCAAGGCTACACCTTC. This encodes CASSIRFPQGYTF.

The rearrangement joins TRBV5-1 to TRBJ2-5; 7 bases are a match to TRBD1. Trimming removed 0 bases from V and 1 base from J; junction bases left unmatched: 3. The CDR3 extends over 15 amino acids. Germline V gene sequence: CDR1 SGHRS, CDR2 YFSETQ. This chain's CDR3 is CASSLDGQVQETQYF. DNA for the CDR3: TGCGCCAGCAGCTTGGATGGACAGGTCCAAGAGACCCAGTACTTC.

This clonotype was recorded a few times. The chain carries TRBV25-1 and TRBJ2-3; 9 bases agree with TRBD2. CDR3 size: 15 residues. After removal of 4 bases from V and 1 base from J, the junction contained 3 bases not matched to a gene. Germline V CDR1 and CDR2: MGHDK, SYGVNS. The CDR3: CASSGQRGGTDTQYF. CDR3 nucleotide sequence: TGTGCCAGCAGTGGTCAGCGGGGGGGCACAGATACGCAGTATTTT.

With regard to this clonotype: The junction shows a germline mismatch at one end, possibly a read error. The chain is built from TRBV10-3 and TRBJ2-3, with unresolved D. The CDR3 spans 14 residues. Germline assignment: CDR1 ENHRY and CDR2 SYGVKD. The CDR3: CAISESTPTDMQYF. CDR3 coding DNA: TGTGCCATCAGTGAGTCGACCCCCACAGATATGCAGTATTTT.

V gene TRBV24-1 combines with J gene TRBJ2-5; D may be TRBD2 (5 bases). V gave up 3 bases and J gave up 11 bases, with 21 bases separating them. CDR3 length: 15 amino acids. CDR1 and CDR2 from the germline V gene are KGHDR and SFDVKD. The CDR3 DNA reads TGTGCCACCAGTGATGCGGGCCCGTATAAAGATGAGCAGTACTTC. Translated, it gives CATSDAGPYKDEQYF.

Details on this clonotype: The junction departs from the called germline gene at one end, perhaps through a read error. The V call is TRBV6-2 or TRBV6-3, the J call TRBJ2-4; D not certain. CDR1 MNHEY and CDR2 SVGEGT come from the germline V gene. The CDR3 totals 16 residues. This CDR3 is CTSSYGVGRAKNIQYF. The CDR3 DNA reads as TGTACCAGCAGTTACGGCGTAGGGCGGGCCAAAAACATTCAGTACTTC.

This clonotype was seen only a few times. The chain joins TRBV3-1 to TRBJ1-4; D is unresolved. Looked up from germline, CDR1 is LGHDT and CDR2 is YNNKEL (reference sequence). CDR3 size: 13 residues. V lost 3 bases, J lost 8 bases, and 10 bases lay in between. The CDR3 protein is CASSHPTLEKLFF. The CDR3 DNA follows: TGTGCCAGCAGCCACCCGACGTTGGAAAAACTGTTTTTT. Variable domain in full (rest from reference TRBV3-1 and TRBJ1-4): DTAVSQTPKYLVTQMGNDKSIKCEQNLGHDTMYWYKQDSKKFLKIMFSYNNKELIINETVPNRFSPKSPDKAHLNLHINSLELGDSAVYFCASSHPTLEKLFFGSGTQLSVL.

The sample holds a few counts of this clonotype. The CDR3 sequence is CASTGTGINLAGLQETQYF. The DNA of the CDR3 is TGTGCCAGCACCGGGACAGGGATCAACCTAGCGGGGCTACAAGAGACCCAGTACTTC. The rearrangement links TRBV12-3 or TRBV12-4 to TRBJ2-5; possibly TRBD1 or TRBD2 for D (9 bases each). Trimming stripped 7 bases from V and 2 bases from J, with 29 bases between. This CDR3 is 19 amino acids long.

For the CDR3, the DNA is TGTGCCAGCAGCTTACGGACCCGGACTAGCGGGGGGGCGTACGAGCAGTACTTC. Translated, it gives CASSLRTRTSGGAYEQYF. The chain has TRBV7-2 and TRBJ2-4; 15 positions match TRBD2. The J call may be incorrect, as the DNA end agrees better with TRBJ2-7. The CDR3 has 18 amino acids. Germline CDR1 and CDR2: SGHTA and FQGNSA.

This clonotype appeared a single time. A much larger clone differs from this one at a single base, so this may be a read error. V is TRBV13 and J is TRBJ1-1, with unresolved D. Between the trimmed V and J ends, which lost 7 bases and 3 bases, there was a span of 12 bases. CDR1 and CDR2 (germline): PRHDT, FYEKMQ (reference sequence). CDR3 length: 13 amino acids. Here the CDR3 reads CASTDYTDTEAFF. The CDR3 region has the DNA TGTGCCAGCACCGATTATACGGACACTGAAGCTTTCTTT.